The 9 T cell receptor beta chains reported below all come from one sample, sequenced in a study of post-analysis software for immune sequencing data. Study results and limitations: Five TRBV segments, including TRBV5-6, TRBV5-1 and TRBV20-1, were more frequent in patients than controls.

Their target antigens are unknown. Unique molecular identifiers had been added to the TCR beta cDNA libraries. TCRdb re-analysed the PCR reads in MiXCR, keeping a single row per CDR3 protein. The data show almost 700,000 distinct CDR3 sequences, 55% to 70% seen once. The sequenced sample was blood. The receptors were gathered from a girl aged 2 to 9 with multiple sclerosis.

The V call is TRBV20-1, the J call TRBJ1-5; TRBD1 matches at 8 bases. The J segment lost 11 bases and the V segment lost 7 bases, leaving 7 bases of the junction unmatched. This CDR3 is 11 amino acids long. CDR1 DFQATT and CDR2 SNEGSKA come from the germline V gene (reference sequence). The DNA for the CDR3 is TGCAGTGTGGACAGGGCCACGACCCAGCATTTT. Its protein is CSVDRATTQHF.

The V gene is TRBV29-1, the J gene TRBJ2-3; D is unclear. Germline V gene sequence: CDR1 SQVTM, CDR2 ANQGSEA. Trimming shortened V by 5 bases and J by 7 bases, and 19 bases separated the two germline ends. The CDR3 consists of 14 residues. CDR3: CSVPSGGERYTQYF. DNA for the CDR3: TGCAGCGTTCCGAGTGGTGGGGAACGGTATACGCAGTATTTT.

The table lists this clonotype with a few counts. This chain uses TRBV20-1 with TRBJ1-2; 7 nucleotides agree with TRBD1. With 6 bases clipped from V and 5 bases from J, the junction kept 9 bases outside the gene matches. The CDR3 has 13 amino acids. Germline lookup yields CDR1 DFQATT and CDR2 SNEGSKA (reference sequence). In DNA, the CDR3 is TGCAGTGCCCGTGACAGGGTTTCATATGGCTACACCTTC. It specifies CSARDRVSYGYTF.

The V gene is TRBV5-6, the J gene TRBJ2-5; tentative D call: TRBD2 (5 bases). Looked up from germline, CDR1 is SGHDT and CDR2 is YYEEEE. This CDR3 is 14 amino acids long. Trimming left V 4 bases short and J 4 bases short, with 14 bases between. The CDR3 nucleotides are TGTGCCAGCAGCGGGTCGGGAATTAGAGAGACCCAGTACTTC. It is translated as CASSGSGIRETQYF.

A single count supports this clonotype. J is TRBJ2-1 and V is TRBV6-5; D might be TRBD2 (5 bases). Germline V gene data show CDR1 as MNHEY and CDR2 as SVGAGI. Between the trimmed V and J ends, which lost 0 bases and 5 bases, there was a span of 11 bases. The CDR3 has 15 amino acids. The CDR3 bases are TGTGCCAGCAGTTACTCCACCGGACTGAACAATGAGCAGTTCTTC. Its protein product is CASSYSTGLNNEQFF.

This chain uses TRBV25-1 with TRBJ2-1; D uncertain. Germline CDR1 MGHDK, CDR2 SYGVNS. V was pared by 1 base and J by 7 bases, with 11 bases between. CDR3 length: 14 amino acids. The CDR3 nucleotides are TGTGCCAGCAGTGAATTAGGCCCTGGGAATGAGCAGTTCTTC. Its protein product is CASSELGPGNEQFF.

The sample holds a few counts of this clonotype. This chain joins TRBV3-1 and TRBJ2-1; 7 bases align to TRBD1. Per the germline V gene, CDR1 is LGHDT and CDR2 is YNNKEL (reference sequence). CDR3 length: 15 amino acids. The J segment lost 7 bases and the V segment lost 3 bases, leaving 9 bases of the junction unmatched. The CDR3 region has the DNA TGTGCCAGCAGCCATGCTAGGGGGCGCGGGAATGAGCAGTTCTTC. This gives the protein CASSHARGRGNEQFF.

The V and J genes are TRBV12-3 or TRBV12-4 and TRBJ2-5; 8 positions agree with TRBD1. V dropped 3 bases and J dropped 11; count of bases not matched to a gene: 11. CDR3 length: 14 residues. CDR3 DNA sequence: TGTGCCAGCAGTTTTGGGGACAGGAGCTACGAACAGTACTTC. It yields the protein CASSFGDRSYEQYF.

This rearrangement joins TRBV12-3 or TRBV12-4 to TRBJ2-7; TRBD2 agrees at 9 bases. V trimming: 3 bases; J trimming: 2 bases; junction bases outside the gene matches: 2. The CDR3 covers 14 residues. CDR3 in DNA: TGTGCCAGCAGTTTTAGCGGGAGTGCCTACGAGCAGTACTTC. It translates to CASSFSGSAYEQYF.